The source of this TCR beta chain is a study of post-analysis software for immune sequencing data. General study results and limits: Samples from one preparation batch, clustered by F measure, grouped strongly together. Normalized Chao1 diversity was significantly lower in multiple sclerosis patients than in controls. Included in a set of about 5 TRBV segments more frequent in patients than controls were TRBV5-6, TRBV5-1 and TRBV20-1.

This CDR3 is built from 15 residues. Germline V gives CDR1 LNHDA, CDR2 SQIVND (reference sequence). With 3 bases removed from V and 4 bases from J, the gap between germline ends came to 16 bases. With respect to this clonotype: Its antigen is unidentified.

Unique-molecular-identifier-tagged TCR beta cDNA libraries were used. When roughly 0.9 to 10 million T cells were used, they gave hundreds of thousands of cDNA molecules. TCRdb itself ran the PCR reads through MiXCR, one entry per CDR3 protein. The sample lists approximately 630,000 distinct CDR3 sequences; approximately 59% were seen once. The sequence was obtained from a girl aged 2 to 9 with multiple sclerosis. What was sequenced was blood. The chain employs TRBV19 and TRBJ2-7; D perhaps matches TRBD2 (6 bases). The CDR3 coding sequence is TGTGCCAGTAGTATCCTGGAGGGCGGAGGATACGAGCAGTACTTC. Amino acid sequence: CASSILEGGGYEQYF.